In this sample, the clone carrying this T cell receptor beta chain turned up many times. Its antigen is not known. The entry originates in a study of CD8 T cells in ankylosing spondylitis. Study results and caveats: Several highly homologous variants made up a TCR beta motif that seemed to typify ankylosing spondylitis blood. From matched ankylosing spondylitis synovial fluid, disease-linked clones were reportedly recovered at significantly enriched levels.

Between the trimmed V and J ends, which lost 0 bases and 0 bases, there was a span of 8 bases. CDR3 length: 15 amino acids. The germline V gene has CDR1 SGHRS and CDR2 YFSETQ. Libraries for TCR beta were made by quantitative 5'-RACE with molecular barcodes. MiXCR, applied by TCRdb to the 5' RACE reads, yields one record per CDR3 protein. The sample lists around 220,000 distinct CDR3 sequences, about 10% occurring once. The sequence was obtained from a male donor with ankylosing spondylitis or in good health (not recorded which). The chain employs TRBV5-1 and TRBJ2-3; D not resolved. Sequencing was performed on blood, either unsorted or a sorted T cell fraction (not recorded which). The CDR3 is CASSLEDGSTDTQYF. The CDR3 DNA sequence: TGCGCCAGCAGCTTGGAAGACGGAAGCACAGATACGCAGTATTTT.